The next 28 T cell receptor beta chains were all read from a single sample in a study of T cell repertoires in cytomegalovirus infection. TCRdb itself ran the reads through MiXCR, one entry per CDR3 protein. The sample includes 350,000 to 500,000 distinct CDR3 sequences, approximately 33% of them seen just once. The sequencing input was PBMCs. All receptors derive from a human donor in good health (CMV status not recorded). Some clones in this sample may be carry-over from other donors' samples.

This chain uses TRBV20-1 with TRBJ2-7; a weak D match, TRBD2 (6 bases). This CDR3 spans 13 amino acids. CDR1 and CDR2 from the germline V gene are DFQATT and SNEGSKA (reference sequence). Trimming took off 6 bases at V and 1 base at J, with 13 bases between the two ends. CDR3 protein: CSATGGWSYEQYF. CDR3 in DNA: TGCAGTGCCACCGGGGGATGGTCCTACGAGCAGTACTTC.

This clonotype occurred a few times. V usage is TRBV20-1 and J usage is TRBJ1-1; a weak D match, TRBD1 (5 bases). Per germline, CDR1 DFQATT and CDR2 SNEGSKA (reference sequence). This CDR3 contains 14 residues. V lost 1 base and J lost 1, with 10 bases in between. DNA of the CDR3: TGCAGTGCTAGAGCCAACGGGGCGAACACTGAAGCTTTCTTT. Protein: CSARANGANTEAFF.

The rearrangement links TRBV5-1 to TRBJ1-6; TRBD1 matches at 7 bases. V lost 1 base to trimming and J lost 9 bases; unmatched junction nucleotides: 10. The CDR3 covers 16 residues. Germline lookup yields CDR1 SGHRS and CDR2 YFSETQ. The chain's CDR3 is CASSLPPTGEASPLHF. CDR3 nucleotide sequence: TGCGCCAGCAGCTTGCCCCCCACAGGGGAAGCTTCACCCCTCCACTTT.

Ten or more counts support this clonotype. DNA of the CDR3: TGCGCCAGCAGCCAAGTCGCAGGGGACGGGATTAGCACAGATACGCAGTATTTT. As protein: CASSQVAGDGISTDTQYF. This chain connects TRBV4-1 to TRBJ2-3, with TRBD1 as a possible D gene (6 bases). This CDR3 contains 18 residues. Trimming stripped 1 base from V and 0 bases from J, with 17 bases between. Germline CDR1 and CDR2: MGHRA and YSYEKL.

This clonotype was observed a few times. This chain links TRBV24-1 with TRBJ2-2; 10 bases map to TRBD2. From germline, CDR1 is KGHDR and CDR2 SFDVKD. J was trimmed by 3 bases and V by 1 base; bases with no gene match: 7. The CDR3 extends over 18 amino acids. DNA for the CDR3: TGTGCCACCAGTGATTTTAGTCTAGCGGGGGAGGACACCGGGGAGCTGTTTTTT. Amino acid sequence: CATSDFSLAGEDTGELFF.

The chain couples TRBV6-6 to TRBJ2-3, with 13 bases fitting TRBD2. Trimming took 6 bases from V and 5 from J; bases not matched to a gene: 5. This CDR3 has 15 amino acids. CDR1 is MNHNY, CDR2 SVGAGI, per germline (reference sequence). The CDR3 region has the DNA TGTGCCAGCAGGCGGACTAGCGGGGGTAGAGATACGCAGTATTTT. Translation: CASRRTSGGRDTQYF.

The genes are TRBV12-3 or TRBV12-4 and TRBJ1-3, with 10 bases aligning to TRBD1. The CDR3 is 15 amino acids. V lost 6 bases to trimming and J lost 0 bases; unmatched junction nucleotides: 2. The CDR3 loop reads CASSRDRGSGNTIYF. The CDR3 bases are TGTGCCAGCAGCAGGGACAGGGGCTCTGGAAACACCATATATTTT.

This chain connects TRBV6-5 to TRBJ1-6; 10 bases agree with TRBD1. Trimming removed 8 bases from V and 7 bases from J; junction bases left unmatched: 5. The CDR3 is 14 residues long. Germline loops: CDR1 MNHEY, CDR2 SVGAGI. The CDR3 region is CASGAGQGNSPLHF. Here the CDR3 DNA reads TGTGCCAGCGGGGCGGGACAGGGGAATTCACCCCTCCACTTT.

The chain joins TRBV6-6 to TRBJ2-3; 8 nucleotides match TRBD2. Losses at the gene ends were 2 bases for V and 7 bases for J; bases not matched to a gene: 17. CDR1 and CDR2 (germline): MNHNY, SVGAGI (reference sequence). This CDR3 has 18 amino acids. As DNA, the CDR3 is TGTGCCAGCAGTTACAGTCTTGCGGGGGGCTCTCAGCAGAATACGCAGTATTTT. Its translation is CASSYSLAGGSQQNTQYF.

There are a few counts of this clonotype. The chain links TRBV6-6 to TRBJ2-1; TRBD2 agrees at 10 bases. This CDR3 has 15 residues. Germline values: CDR1 MNHNY, CDR2 SVGAGI (reference sequence). V lost 0 bases and J lost 10; bases outside the gene matches: 6. Here the CDR3 reads CASSYSRGSGGEQFF. In DNA form, the CDR3 reads TGTGCCAGCAGTTACTCGAGAGGTAGCGGGGGGGAGCAGTTCTTC.

This chain joins TRBV19 and TRBJ2-7, with 7 bases aligning to TRBD2. Looked up from germline, CDR1 is LNHDA and CDR2 is SQIVND (reference sequence). Trimming removed 5 bases from V and 0 bases from J; junction bases left unmatched: 7. The CDR3 has 15 residues. CDR3 loop: CASSGAGASSYEQYF. CDR3 DNA: TGTGCCAGTAGTGGCGCGGGAGCGAGCTCCTACGAGCAGTACTTC.

V and J are TRBV29-1 and TRBJ2-1; 9 positions agree with TRBD1. Germline trimming cut 3 bases from V and 0 bases from J; bases unmatched to any gene: 18. Germline CDR1 is SQVTM and CDR2 is ANQGSEA. The CDR3 loop spans 20 amino acids. In DNA, the CDR3 is TGCAGCGTTGATCCCAGGACAGGGGCCGGGTGGAGGAGCTCCTACAATGAGCAGTTCTTC. Protein product: CSVDPRTGAGWRSSYNEQFF.

This clonotype was seen a few times. The CDR3 region is CASRDRERYTEAFF. DNA of the CDR3: TGTGCCAGCAGGGACAGGGAGAGGTACACTGAAGCTTTCTTT. J is TRBJ1-1 and V is TRBV6-2 or TRBV6-3; 8 nucleotides align to TRBD1. This CDR3 comprises 14 residues. V lost 6 bases to trimming and J lost 3 bases; unmatched junction nucleotides: 6. CDR1 and CDR2 (germline): MNHEY, SVGEGT.

This clonotype was observed a few times. This chain links TRBV12-3 or TRBV12-4 with TRBJ1-2, with 7 bases lining up with TRBD1. The CDR3 length is 15 residues. Trimming removed 10 bases from V and 2 bases from J; junction bases left unmatched: 13. The CDR3 region has the DNA TGTGCCACACAGACGCAGGGGGGCATCAACTATGGCTACACCTTC. Translation: CATQTQGGINYGYTF.

V gene TRBV6-1 combines with J gene TRBJ2-1, with D uncertain. Germline CDR1 is MNHNS and CDR2 is SASEGT. Trimming took 7 bases from V and 3 from J, leaving 10 bases between them. This CDR3 spans 13 amino acids. The CDR3 spells CASTKTFYNEQFF. In DNA, the CDR3 is TGTGCCAGCACCAAAACCTTCTACAATGAGCAGTTCTTC.

This clonotype was detected only a few times. V is TRBV4-1 and J is TRBJ1-1; unclear D gene. Germline CDR1 reads MGHRA; CDR2 reads YSYEKL. V lost 1 base, J lost 8 bases, and 5 bases lay in between. The CDR3 sequence is 11 residues long. CDR3 DNA sequence: TGCGCCAGCAGCCAAGGCAGGGAAGCTTTCTTT. It codes for CASSQGREAFF.

The chain uses TRBV5-4 and TRBJ1-1; 7 bases agree with TRBD1. This CDR3 has 15 amino acids. Germline V gene data show CDR1 as SGHNT and CDR2 as YYREEE (reference sequence). Trimming at V came to 0 bases and at J to 4 bases, leaving 6 bases not matched to a gene. CDR3 in DNA: TGTGCCAGCAGCTTGGCTGACAGGGAACGCACTGAAGCTTTCTTT. This gives the protein CASSLADRERTEAFF.

This clonotype appeared many times. The chain couples TRBV7-8 to TRBJ1-1; no clear D gene. Trimming took off 5 bases at V and 2 bases at J, with 18 bases between the two ends. Per the germline V gene, CDR1 is SGHVS and CDR2 is FQNEAQ. The CDR3 totals 16 residues. CDR3 loop: CASSLNAGSPNTEAFF. CDR3 nucleotides: TGTGCCAGCAGCCTCAACGCGGGCAGCCCTAACACTGAAGCTTTCTTT. Supplemented by reference TRBV7-8 and TRBJ1-1, the full variable domain reads GAGVSQSPRYKVAKRGQDVALRCDPISGHVSLFWYQQALGQGPEFLTYFQNEAQLDKSGLPSDRFFAERPEGSVSTLKIQRTQQEDSAVYLCASSLNAGSPNTEAFFGQGTRLTVV.

This clonotype was seen ten or more times. The rearrangement uses TRBV28 and TRBJ1-1; D possibly corresponds to TRBD1 (6 bases). Trimming left V 2 bases short and J 3 bases short, with 16 bases between. Germline-derived CDR1 and CDR2 are MDHEN and SYDVKM. CDR3 size: 16 residues. The CDR3 nucleotides read TGTGCCAGCAGTTTAAACCCAGGGGTAAGCGACACTGAAGCTTTCTTT. Translation: CASSLNPGVSDTEAFF.

This clonotype was seen at least ten times. The chain joins TRBV4-1 to TRBJ2-1; D gene uncertain. CDR1 and CDR2 (germline): MGHRA, YSYEKL. Trimming removed 0 bases from V and 2 bases from J, with 8 bases in between. The CDR3 consists of 15 residues. The CDR3 coding sequence is TGCGCCAGCAGCCAAGAAGTCACCCCCTACAATGAGCAGTTCTTC. Translated: CASSQEVTPYNEQFF.

This clonotype has a handful of counts. The rearrangement uses TRBV5-1 and TRBJ2-3; 7 positions agree with TRBD1. The CDR3 has 15 residues. Germline loops: CDR1 SGHRS, CDR2 YFSETQ. Losses at the gene ends were 0 bases for V and 3 bases for J; bases not matched to a gene: 4. CDR3 DNA sequence: TGCGCCAGCAGCTTGGCCGGGACAGAGACAGATACGCAGTATTTT. It is translated as CASSLAGTETDTQYF.

This clonotype was detected a few times. V is TRBV27 and J is TRBJ1-5; no reliable D call. The CDR3 is made up of 12 amino acids. Germline CDR1 is MNHEY and CDR2 is SMNVEV (reference sequence). The V and J ends lost 3 bases and 8 bases respectively, with 8 bases between them. The chain's CDR3 is CASSFVGEPQHF. CDR3 sequence (DNA): TGTGCCAGCAGTTTTGTCGGCGAGCCCCAGCATTTT.

The CDR3 spells CASSLEARDRGTAELFF. For the CDR3, the DNA is TGTGCCAGCAGCTTAGAGGCCAGGGACAGGGGCACCGCGGAACTGTTTTTT. The chain recombines TRBV7-9 with TRBJ1-4; TRBD1 matches 10 bases. Unmatched junction bases numbered 14, after V lost 1 base and J lost 12 bases. Germline V gene sequence: CDR1 SEHNR, CDR2 FQNEAQ (reference sequence). This CDR3 comprises 17 residues.

This clonotype has a handful of counts. The chain uses TRBV12-3 or TRBV12-4 and TRBJ2-5; D unresolved. The CDR3 spans 13 residues. Trimming shortened V by 2 bases and J by 5 bases, and 9 bases separated the two germline ends. CDR3 sequence reads: CASSLFSRETQYF. CDR3 in DNA: TGTGCCAGCAGTTTATTTTCTCGCGAGACCCAGTACTTC.

This clonotype was picked up a small number of times. V gene TRBV7-9 combines with J gene TRBJ1-3; perhaps TRBD1 as D (6 bases). CDR1 and CDR2 (germline): SEHNR, FQNEAQ (reference sequence). The V end was cut by 0 bases, the J end by 0 bases, with 9 bases between. The CDR3 extends over 16 amino acids. The CDR3 DNA reads TGTGCCAGCAGCTTAGCGGGGGCGTACTCTGGAAACACCATATATTTT. This codes for CASSLAGAYSGNTIYF.

V usage is TRBV19 and J usage is TRBJ2-6; the match to TRBD1 covers 8 bases. There are 19 residues in the CDR3. In germline, CDR1 is LNHDA, CDR2 SQIVND (reference sequence). The trim removed 5 bases at V and 1 base at J, leaving 13 bases unmatched. CDR3 sequence reads: CASSPSGTGQLSGANVLTF. In DNA, the CDR3 is TGTGCCAGTAGTCCGTCCGGGACAGGTCAATTATCTGGGGCCAACGTCCTGACTTTC. Together with reference TRBV19 and TRBJ2-6, the CDR3 gives the full variable domain: DGGITQSPKYLFRKEGQNVTLSCEQNLNHDAMYWYRQDPGQGLRLIYYSQIVNDFQKGDIAEGYSVSREKKESFPLTVTSAQKNPTAFYLCASSPSGTGQLSGANVLTFGAGSRLTVL.

This clonotype has a handful of counts. J is TRBJ2-3 and V is TRBV24-1; 10 positions agree with TRBD1. The length of the CDR3 is 15 residues. Germline CDR1 and CDR2: KGHDR and SFDVKD. V shed 7 bases and J 1 base; nucleotides not matched to a gene: 4. The CDR3 sequence: CATSKTGGGTDTQYF. Here the CDR3 DNA reads TGTGCCACCAGCAAGACAGGGGGCGGCACAGATACGCAGTATTTT.

In regard to this clonotype: One base away lies a much larger clone, so this may be a sequencing read error. V usage is TRBV28 and J usage is TRBJ2-5; 12 bases fit TRBD2. Germline lookup yields CDR1 MDHEN and CDR2 SYDVKM. The CDR3 length is 15 residues. V lost 6 bases to trimming and J lost 2 bases; unmatched junction nucleotides: 4. In DNA, the CDR3 is TGTGCCAGCAGCTCCGGGACTAGCGGGCAAGAGACCCAGTACTTC. Translation gives CASSSGTSGQETQYF.